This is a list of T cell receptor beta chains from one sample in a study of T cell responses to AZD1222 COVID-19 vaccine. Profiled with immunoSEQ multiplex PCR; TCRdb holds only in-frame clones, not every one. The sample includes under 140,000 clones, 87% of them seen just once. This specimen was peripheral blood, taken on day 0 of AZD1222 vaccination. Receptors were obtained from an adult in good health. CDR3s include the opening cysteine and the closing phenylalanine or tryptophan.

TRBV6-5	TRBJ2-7	CASSSLQGPYEQYF
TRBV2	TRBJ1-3	CASSAHGKDTIYF
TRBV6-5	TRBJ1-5	CASRETGYNQPQHF
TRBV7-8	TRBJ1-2	CASIPWGSPGYTF
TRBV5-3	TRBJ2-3	CTFTDTQYF
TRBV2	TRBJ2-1	CASSEVRGRGEQFF
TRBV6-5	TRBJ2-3	CASSPRGVGTQYF
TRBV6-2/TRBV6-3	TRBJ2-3	CASSYSLAGSTDTQYF
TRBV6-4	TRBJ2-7	CASSTGIRGYF
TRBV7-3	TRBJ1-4	CASSLTRGRKSSTNEKLFF
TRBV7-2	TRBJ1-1	CASSPFGGVNTEAFF
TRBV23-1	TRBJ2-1	CASSQVSTVNNEQFF
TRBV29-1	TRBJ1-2	CSVDGGGFNYGYTF
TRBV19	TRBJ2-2	CASTPDGANTGELFF
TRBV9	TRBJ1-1	CASSVAGANTEAFF
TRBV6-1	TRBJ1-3	CASSDWGRHSGNTIYF
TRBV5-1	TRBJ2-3	CASSPPGAGTDTQYF
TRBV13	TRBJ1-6	CASSETGGRFGSPLHF
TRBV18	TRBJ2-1	CASSPQGANEQFF
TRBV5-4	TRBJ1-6	CATHGGAENSPLHF
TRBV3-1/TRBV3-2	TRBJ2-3	CASSGLSGGGTDTQYF
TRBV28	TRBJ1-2	CASSYRQGRGYTF
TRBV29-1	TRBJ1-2	CSVEDRGSRSYGYTF
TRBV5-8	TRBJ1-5	CASRRQDISNQPQHF
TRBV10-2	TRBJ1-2	CASTQGQGVSGSHGYTF
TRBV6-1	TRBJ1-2	CASSEGFLSYGYTF
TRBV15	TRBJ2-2	CATSRDQNTGELFF
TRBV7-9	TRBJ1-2	CASSLAGSNYGYTF
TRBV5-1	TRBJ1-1	CASSVDRVTEAFF
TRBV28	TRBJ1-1	CASSPWTGGSPEAFF
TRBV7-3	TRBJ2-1	CASSPRAGVGYNEQFF